What follows are 3 T cell receptor beta chains derived from one specimen sequenced in a study of blood T cell repertoires in COVID-19. Profiling relied on immunoSEQ multiplex PCR, and the TCRdb table lists in-frame clones only, not all of them. The table includes tens of thousands of clones, about four fifths detected once. Sequenced sample: peripheral blood. These receptors were obtained from a man aged 50 to 59 with acute or convalescent COVID-19.

J is TRBJ1-5 and V is TRBV19; D not certain. Trimming left V 4 bases short and J 3 bases short, with 13 bases between. In germline, CDR1 is LNHDA, CDR2 SQIVND (reference sequence). The CDR3 runs 15 residues. This CDR3 is CASSSGLSINQPQHF. The CDR3 bases are TGTGCCAGTAGTAGTGGACTTTCTATCAATCAGCCCCAGCATTTT.

About this clone itself: The sample has other DNA sequences that encode this CDR3 too. The chain carries TRBV7-9 and TRBJ2-7, with TRBD2 as a possible D gene (5 bases). Trimming pared 2 bases from V and 2 bases from J, leaving 10 bases between. Germline lookup yields CDR1 SEHNR and CDR2 FQNEAQ (reference sequence). The CDR3 has 14 residues. CDR3 protein: CASSLSGGPYEQYF. The CDR3 nucleotides are TGTGCCAGCAGCTTAAGCGGCGGTCCCTACGAGCAGTACTTC.

The J gene is TRBJ2-3, the V gene TRBV30, with a possible D match to TRBD1 (5 bases). The germline V gene encodes CDR1 GTSNPN and CDR2 SVGIG (reference sequence). V was clipped by 0 bases and J by 1 base, with 5 bases between them. This CDR3 is built from 13 residues. In DNA, the CDR3 is TGTGCCTGGAGTGTGACAGGCACAGATACGCAGTATTTT. Its protein is CAWSVTGTDTQYF.